One sample yielded the 7 T cell receptor beta chains listed below, sequenced in a study of blood T cell repertoires in COVID-19. TCRdb keeps only in-frame clones here, not all; method: immunoSEQ multiplex PCR. This sample yields about 29,000 clones, of which roughly nine tenths are seen a single time; roughly 3.2% belongs to the top ten. Sequencing input: peripheral blood. The receptors shown here come from a human donor in a cohort sampled during active COVID-19.

CDR3 DNA sequence: TGTGCCAGCTCACCACCGGCTAGCGCGACCGGGGAGCTGTTTTTT. Its translation: CASSPPASATGELFF. V and J are TRBV18 and TRBJ2-2; TRBD2 might be the D (6 bases). The CDR3 extends over 15 amino acids. CDR1 is KGHSH, CDR2 LQKENI, per germline. Trimming took 0 bases from V and 5 from J, leaving 10 bases between them.

V gene TRBV3-1 (or the pseudogene TRBV3-2) combines with J gene TRBJ1-1; a weak D match, TRBD1 (5 bases). V was shortened by 3 bases and J by 1 base, with 9 bases between the two germline ends. The CDR3 runs to 14 residues. Germline assignment: CDR1 LGHDT and CDR2 YNNKEL (reference sequence). The CDR3 protein is CASSHLQGNTEAFF. The CDR3 DNA follows: TGTGCCAGCAGCCACCTCCAGGGGAACACTGAAGCTTTCTTT.

The rearrangement links TRBV6-1 to TRBJ2-1, with a tentative D call TRBD1 (5 bases). The CDR3 runs 17 residues. The V and J ends lost 1 base and 1 base respectively, with 14 bases between them. CDR1 is MNHNS, CDR2 SASEGT, per germline. The CDR3 region has the DNA TGTGCCAGCAGTGAAGGCGGTGGCAGGGTTTCCTACAATGAGCAGTTCTTC. Encoded protein: CASSEGGGRVSYNEQFF.

The chain links TRBV19 to TRBJ2-7; possibly TRBD1 for D (5 bases). The V gene's germline CDR1 is LNHDA and CDR2 SQIVND (reference sequence). V gave up 6 bases and J gave up 1 base, with 13 bases separating them. The CDR3 sequence is 14 residues long. The CDR3 nucleotides are TGTGCCAGTAGCCCAACCTGGACATCCTACGAGCAGTACTTC. It codes for CASSPTWTSYEQYF.

The chain uses TRBV19 and TRBJ2-5, with 10 bases identical to TRBD1. Germline CDR1 LNHDA, CDR2 SQIVND (reference sequence). This CDR3 comprises 14 residues. V was clipped by 6 bases and J by 7 bases; unmatched bases: 8. CDR3 region: CASRPPGQGSTQYF. The CDR3 DNA sequence: TGTGCCAGTAGACCACCGGGACAGGGGTCGACCCAGTACTTC.

V is TRBV27 and J is TRBJ2-1; 13 nucleotides line up with TRBD2. CDR1 and CDR2 from the germline V gene are MNHEY and SMNVEV (reference sequence). Trimming took 5 bases from V and 1 from J; bases not matched to a gene: 11. The CDR3 is 19 amino acids. CDR3 region: CASSHQGTSGMVSYNEQFF. In nucleotides, the CDR3 is TGTGCCAGCAGTCACCAGGGGACTAGCGGGATGGTGTCCTACAATGAGCAGTTCTTC.

The chain couples TRBV27 to TRBJ2-1; maybe TRBD1 (5 bases). The length of the CDR3 is 16 residues. The germline V gene has CDR1 MNHEY and CDR2 SMNVEV (reference sequence). V shed 5 bases and J shed 7 bases, with 21 bases lying between them. The CDR3 nucleotides are TGTGCCAGCAGTCGTCAGGGTACGGTGCCGACTAATGAGCAGTTCTTC. Its protein is CASSRQGTVPTNEQFF.